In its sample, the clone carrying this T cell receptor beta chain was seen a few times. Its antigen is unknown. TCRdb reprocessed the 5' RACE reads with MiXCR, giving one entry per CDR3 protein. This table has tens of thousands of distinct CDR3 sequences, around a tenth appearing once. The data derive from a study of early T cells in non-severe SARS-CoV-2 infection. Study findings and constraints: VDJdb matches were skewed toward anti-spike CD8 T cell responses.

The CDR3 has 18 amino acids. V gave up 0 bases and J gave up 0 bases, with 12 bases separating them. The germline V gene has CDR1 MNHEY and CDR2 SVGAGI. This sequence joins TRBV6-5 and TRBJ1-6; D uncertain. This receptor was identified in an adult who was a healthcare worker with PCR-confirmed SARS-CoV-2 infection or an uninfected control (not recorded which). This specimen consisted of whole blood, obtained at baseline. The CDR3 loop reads CASSYSGNADSYNSPLHF. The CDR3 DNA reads TGTGCCAGCAGTTACTCGGGTAATGCTGACTCCTATAATTCACCCCTCCACTTT.